This entry is about one T cell receptor beta chain. This clonotype showed up many times. This clone's antigen is unknown. No base quality values were provided; no much bigger clone lies one nucleotide off. The data were taken from a study of early T cells in non-severe SARS-CoV-2 infection (TCRdb year 2021). Regarding the complete study: Because TCR sequencing was done on bulk RNA from unsorted whole blood, the alpha and beta chains could not be paired. Findings and caveats that apply to the study as a whole: VDJdb matching was skewed toward anti-spike CD8 responses, so virus-specific expansions were likely underestimated and private and CD4 specificities were missed.

V was cut back by 1 base and J by 5 bases, leaving a gap of 2 bases between them. The CDR3, cysteine through phenylalanine, is 11 amino acids long. Left in the record is the CDR3 DNA by itself, 33 bases read in frame from the first base. Reading the germline V gene (reference sequence) gives CDR1 SSHAT and CDR2 FNYEAQ. The library was obtained by 5' RACE. TCRdb names NextSeq 500 as the instrument used. To correct for sequencing error and PCR bias, the TCR library protocol tagged individual cDNA molecules with unique molecular identifiers. Sequencing covered both TCR alpha and beta chains, and within each sample the abundances of alpha and beta sequences were tightly co-correlated. The paper's processing steps were these. V gene, J gene and CDR3 annotation of TCR sequences was performed with Decombinator V4. Expanded TCRs were defined as changing significantly between any two time points under a Poisson model with p below 0.0001. TCR abundances were normalised to the total number of TCRs sequenced per sample and expressed as counts per million. TRAV1-2 paired with TRAJ12, TRAJ20 or TRAJ33 defined MAIT TCRs, while TRAV10 paired with TRAJ18 defined iNKT TCRs. VDJdb, accessed 1 November 2021, was searched for CMV, EBV and SARS-CoV-2 annotated TCRs, with TCRs annotated for multiple antigens excluded. TCRdb trimmed the raw reads at Q25, called clones with MiXCR and kept productive beta chains. Every CDR3 protein is listed once, alongside the most common genes and DNA of its rows. The V and J calls were not made by the authors but by TCRdb's processing. The sample table contains fewer than 30,000 distinct CDR3 sequences; only one count was recorded for less than 6.5% of them. In total, the top ten clones hold 3.5% to 5.5% of the sample.

Set within a cohort of healthcare workers in London, UK, this nested case-control study involved weekly PCR testing of nasopharyngeal swabs along with blood sampling. Healthcare workers were enrolled in the week of the UK lockdown, from 23 to 31 March 2020, and were followed every week for up to roughly 15 weeks. The V gene is TRBV7-7 and the J gene is TRBJ2-5; there is no confident call for the D gene. The material sequenced was whole blood. This TCR derives from an adult who was a healthcare worker with PCR-confirmed SARS-CoV-2 infection or an uninfected control (not recorded which). The nucleotide sequence reads as follows: TGTGCCAGCAGCTTAGTGGAGACCCAGTACTTC. Its product reads: CASSLVETQYF.